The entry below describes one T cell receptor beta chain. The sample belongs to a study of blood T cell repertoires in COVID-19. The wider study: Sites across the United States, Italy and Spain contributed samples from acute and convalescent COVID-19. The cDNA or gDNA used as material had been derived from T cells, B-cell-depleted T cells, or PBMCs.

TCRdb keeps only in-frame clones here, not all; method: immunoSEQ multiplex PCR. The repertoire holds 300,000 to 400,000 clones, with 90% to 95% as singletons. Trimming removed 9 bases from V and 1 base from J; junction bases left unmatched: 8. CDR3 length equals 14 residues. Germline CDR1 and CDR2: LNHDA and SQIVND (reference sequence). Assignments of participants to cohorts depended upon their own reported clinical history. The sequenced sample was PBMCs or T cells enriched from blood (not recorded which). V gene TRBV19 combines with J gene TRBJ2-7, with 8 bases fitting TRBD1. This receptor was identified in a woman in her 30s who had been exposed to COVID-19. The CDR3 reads CASLYRDRSYEQYF. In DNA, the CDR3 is TGTGCCAGCCTTTACCGGGACAGGTCCTACGAGCAGTACTTC.